The 5 T cell receptor beta chains listed next were all sequenced from one sample in a study of cytomegalovirus exposure and HLA in healthy donors. Repertoires were generated with immunoSEQ multiplex PCR, while TCRdb's copy carries only in-frame clones and drops some. The sample holds more than 200,000 clones, around 90% seen once. The sequenced material came from PBMCs. The receptors derive from a young woman in good health and CMV-seronegative.

The chain employs TRBV14 and TRBJ2-2; the D is unclear. The CDR3 spans 13 residues. Germline V lookup: CDR1 SGHDN, CDR2 FVKESK. The ends were cut back, 1 base at V and 4 bases at J, with 4 bases in the middle. The CDR3 loop is CASSQVLTGELFF. DNA of the CDR3: TGTGCCAGCAGCCAAGTTCTCACCGGGGAGCTGTTTTTT.

The genes are TRBV7-3 and TRBJ2-7; D remains ambiguous. Trimming cost V 8 bases and J 3 bases, with 14 bases left between them. Germline values: CDR1 SGHTA, CDR2 FQGTGA. The CDR3 sequence is 13 residues long. DNA for the CDR3: TGTGCCAGCTCACTCGCAGGAAGCTACGAGCAGTACTTC. Translation gives CASSLAGSYEQYF.

The chain is built from TRBV10-3 and TRBJ2-1; tentative D call: TRBD2 (5 bases). The CDR3 spans 17 residues. CDR1 ENHRY and CDR2 SYGVKD come from the germline V gene. V lost 3 bases and J 0 bases, leaving 15 bases between the germline ends. The CDR3 nucleotides read TGTGCCATCAGTGAACACGGGATGTCGAGCTCCTACAATGAGCAGTTCTTC. This sequence encodes CAISEHGMSSSYNEQFF.

The chain uses TRBV6-1 and TRBJ1-1; the D gene is possibly TRBD1 (6 bases). V shed 7 bases and J shed 1 base, with 16 bases lying between them. This CDR3 spans 15 amino acids. CDR1 and CDR2 from the germline V gene are MNHNS and SASEGT. CDR3 coding DNA: TGTGCCAGCAAAAAGGACAGACCTTCGAACACTGAAGCTTTCTTT. It specifies CASKKDRPSNTEAFF.

This clone came up once. This sample includes further DNA sequences coding for the same CDR3. This rearrangement joins TRBV6-1 to TRBJ2-7; D is unclear. This CDR3 has 14 amino acids. CDR1 is MNHNS and CDR2 is SASEGT in the germline V gene. Trimming pared 0 bases from V and 1 base from J, leaving 7 bases between. Here the CDR3 DNA reads TGTGCCAGCAGTGAAGCGGGCTCGTCCTACGAGCAGTACTTC. Its translation: CASSEAGSSYEQYF.